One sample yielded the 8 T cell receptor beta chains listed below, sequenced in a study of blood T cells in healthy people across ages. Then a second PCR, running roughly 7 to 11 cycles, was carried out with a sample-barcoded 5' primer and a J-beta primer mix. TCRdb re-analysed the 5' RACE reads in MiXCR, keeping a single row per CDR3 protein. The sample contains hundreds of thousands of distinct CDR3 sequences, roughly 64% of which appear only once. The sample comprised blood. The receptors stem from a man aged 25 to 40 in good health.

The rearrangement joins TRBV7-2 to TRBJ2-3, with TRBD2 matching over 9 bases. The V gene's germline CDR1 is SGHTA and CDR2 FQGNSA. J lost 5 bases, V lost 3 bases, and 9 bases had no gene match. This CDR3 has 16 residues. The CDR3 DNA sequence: TGTGCCAGCAGCTTGCGGAGCGGGGGGATAGTAGATACGCAGTATTTT. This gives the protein CASSLRSGGIVDTQYF.

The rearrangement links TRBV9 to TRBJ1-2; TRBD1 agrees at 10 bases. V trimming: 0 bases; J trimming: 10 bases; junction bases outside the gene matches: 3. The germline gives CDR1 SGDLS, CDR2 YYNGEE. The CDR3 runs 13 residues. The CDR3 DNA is TGTGCCAGCAGCGTAGAGGGACAGGGGTCCTACACCTTC. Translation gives CASSVEGQGSYTF.

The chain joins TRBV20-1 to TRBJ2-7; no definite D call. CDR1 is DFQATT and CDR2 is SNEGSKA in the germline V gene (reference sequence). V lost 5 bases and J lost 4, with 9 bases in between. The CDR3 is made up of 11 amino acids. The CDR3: CSAPNEYEQYF. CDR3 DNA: TGCAGTGCTCCAAACGAGTACGAGCAGTACTTC.

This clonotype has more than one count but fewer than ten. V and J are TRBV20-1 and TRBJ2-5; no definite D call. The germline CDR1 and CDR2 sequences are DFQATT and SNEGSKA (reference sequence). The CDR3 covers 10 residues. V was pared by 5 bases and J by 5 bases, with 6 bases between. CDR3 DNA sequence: TGCAGTGCTGCGCGGGAGACCCAGTACTTC. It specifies CSAARETQYF.

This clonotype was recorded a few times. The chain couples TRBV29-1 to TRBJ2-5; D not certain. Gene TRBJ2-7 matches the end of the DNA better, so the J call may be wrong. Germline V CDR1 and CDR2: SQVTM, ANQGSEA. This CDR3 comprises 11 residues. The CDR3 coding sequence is TGCAGCGCTTGGGGTCTGGGCGAGCAGTACTTC. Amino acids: CSAWGLGEQYF.

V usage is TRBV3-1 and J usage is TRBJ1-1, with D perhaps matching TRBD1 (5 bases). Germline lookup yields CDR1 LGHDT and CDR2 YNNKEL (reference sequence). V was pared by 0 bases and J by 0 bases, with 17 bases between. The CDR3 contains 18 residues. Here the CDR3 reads CASSQEVEGFVMNTEAFF. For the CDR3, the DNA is TGTGCCAGCAGCCAAGAAGTAGAGGGGTTCGTGATGAACACTGAAGCTTTCTTT.

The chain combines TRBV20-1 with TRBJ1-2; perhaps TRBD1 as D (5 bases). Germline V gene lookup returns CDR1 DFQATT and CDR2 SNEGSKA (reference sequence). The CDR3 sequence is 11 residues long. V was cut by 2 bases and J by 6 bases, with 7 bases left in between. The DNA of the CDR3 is TGCAGTGCTAGAAGGGGAAATGGCTACACCTTC. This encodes CSARRGNGYTF.

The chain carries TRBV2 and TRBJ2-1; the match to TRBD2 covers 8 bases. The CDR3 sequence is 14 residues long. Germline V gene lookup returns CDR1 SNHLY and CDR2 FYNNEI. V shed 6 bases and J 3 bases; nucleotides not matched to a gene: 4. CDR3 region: CASRLSGGYNEQFF. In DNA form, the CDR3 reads TGTGCCAGCAGGTTAAGCGGGGGCTACAATGAGCAGTTCTTC.